The sequence of this T cell receptor (beta chain) was determined in a study of T cell repertoires in cytomegalovirus infection. Background on the study: In the study, CMV epitopes included recently identified HLA-C-restricted and well-studied HLA-B-restricted ones. Study-level results: The ex vivo response showed dominance by HLA-C-restricted CMV-specific TCR beta clonotypes.

One entry per CDR3 protein results from TCRdb running MiXCR on the reads. This sample has around 71,000 distinct CDR3 sequences, with approximately 22% found just once. Trimming left V 1 base short and J 0 bases short, with 15 bases between. Germline values: CDR1 SGHVS, CDR2 FQNEAQ. The CDR3 totals 17 residues. This clonotype was counted once. What it binds is unknown. This receptor was identified in a human donor in good health (CMV status not recorded). Some clones in this sample may be carry-over from other donors' samples. The sample consisted of CD8+ T cells from cultured PBMCs, taken from culture after CMV antigen stimulation. This chain connects TRBV7-8 to TRBJ1-2, with a possible D match to TRBD1 (5 bases). CDR3 coding DNA: TGTGCCAGCAGCTTAGTGGAGGGGACCTTTTCTAACTATGGCTACACCTTC. It is translated as CASSLVEGTFSNYGYTF.